This passage covers 30 T cell receptor beta chains from one sample sequenced in a study of OX40 agonist ivuxolimab in advanced cancers. The table came from immunoSEQ multiplex PCR; TCRdb's copy has only in-frame clones and leaves some out. This sample has about 31,000 clones, with roughly 79% found just once. The material was CD4+ or CD8+ T cells sorted from blood, obtained in a trial of the OX40 agonist ivuxolimab. These receptors were taken from an adult with an advanced solid tumor such as melanoma, head and neck, liver or kidney cancer.

This clone was seen just once. CDR3 region: CASGIQGAGSTEAFF. The DNA of the CDR3 is TGCGCCAGCGGAATACAGGGGGCAGGGAGCACTGAAGCTTTCTTT. This sequence joins TRBV5-1 and TRBJ1-1; 9 bases line up with TRBD1. After removal of 7 bases from V and 4 bases from J, the junction contained 11 bases not matched to a gene. This CDR3 is 15 amino acids long. CDR1 and CDR2 (germline): SGHRS, YFSETQ.

The rearrangement joins TRBV6-1 to TRBJ2-3; possible D gene TRBD1, 5 bases. Trimming left V 8 bases short and J 2 bases short, with 17 bases between. Germline CDR1 is MNHNS and CDR2 is SASEGT. The CDR3 contains 15 residues. The CDR3 is CASGSQKGHTDTQYF. The CDR3 nucleotides are TGTGCCAGCGGGTCCCAGAAAGGACACACAGATACGCAGTATTTT.

The chain carries TRBV6-5 and TRBJ2-3, with D perhaps TRBD1 or TRBD2 (6 bases each). With 4 bases removed from V and 5 bases from J, the gap between germline ends came to 13 bases. CDR1 and CDR2 (germline): MNHEY, SVGAGI. The CDR3 is made up of 14 amino acids. CDR3 residues: CASSFGGGRDTQYF. The CDR3, as DNA: TGTGCCAGCAGTTTCGGTGGGGGGCGAGATACGCAGTATTTT.

The rearrangement joins TRBV6-5 to TRBJ1-1; 7 positions agree with TRBD1. After removal of 6 bases from V and 3 bases from J, the junction contained 7 bases not matched to a gene. The CDR3 is 14 amino acids. Germline loops: CDR1 MNHEY, CDR2 SVGAGI. The CDR3 DNA reads TGTGCCAGCAGCCCAGGGGGGCAGGACACTGAAGCTTTCTTT. Translated, it gives CASSPGGQDTEAFF.

This clone rates as medium-sized. The chain couples TRBV7-8 to TRBJ1-2; 8 bases are shared with TRBD1. The V segment lost 5 bases and the J segment 4 bases; nucleotides outside the gene matches: 3. The V gene's germline CDR1 is SGHVS and CDR2 FQNEAQ. The CDR3 contains 13 residues. CDR3 in DNA: TGTGCCAGCAGCCGGACAGGGCGCTATGGCTACACCTTC. Encoded protein: CASSRTGRYGYTF.

The J gene is TRBJ1-1, the V gene TRBV7-9; D unclear. Germline CDR1 reads SEHNR; CDR2 reads FQNEAQ (reference sequence). The germline V and J ends were trimmed by 5 bases and 1 base, with 11 bases remaining between them. CDR3 length: 14 residues. The CDR3 loop reads CASSPNMENTEAFF. As DNA, the CDR3 is TGTGCCAGCAGCCCAAACATGGAGAACACTGAAGCTTTCTTT.

This chain links TRBV9 with TRBJ2-3; D is perhaps TRBD2 (6 bases). There are 15 residues in the CDR3. Trimming shortened V by 4 bases and J by 0 bases, and 12 bases separated the two germline ends. Looked up from germline, CDR1 is SGDLS and CDR2 is YYNGEE. CDR3: CASSSSGTSTDTQYF. CDR3 DNA sequence: TGTGCCAGCAGCTCCTCCGGGACTAGCACAGATACGCAGTATTTT.

The rearrangement uses TRBV6-5 and TRBJ2-7, with D unresolved. This CDR3 region has 11 residues. In germline, CDR1 is MNHEY, CDR2 SVGAGI. The germline V and J ends were trimmed by 7 bases and 6 bases, with 10 bases remaining between them. CDR3 sequence reads: CASNWWSEQYF. CDR3 DNA: TGTGCCAGCAATTGGTGGAGCGAGCAGTACTTC.

V gene TRBV9 combines with J gene TRBJ2-1, with 9 bases matching TRBD2. Per germline, CDR1 SGDLS and CDR2 YYNGEE. The V segment lost 4 bases and the J segment 7 bases; nucleotides outside the gene matches: 3. The CDR3 sequence is 13 residues long. CDR3 residues: CASSFSGGNEQFF. CDR3 coding DNA: TGTGCCAGCAGCTTCAGCGGGGGGAATGAGCAGTTCTTC.

The rearrangement joins TRBV11-2 to TRBJ2-3; TRBD2 matches at 9 bases. The CDR3 has 17 amino acids. CDR1 is SGHAT and CDR2 is FQNNGV in the germline V gene. Trimming cost V 5 bases and J 4 bases; bases outside gene matches: 13. The CDR3 DNA sequence: TGTGCCAGCAGCCCCGGGGGGGCGGGAGGGTATTCAGATACGCAGTATTTT. Its protein product is CASSPGGAGGYSDTQYF.

The chain joins TRBV6-5 to TRBJ1-1, with a possible D match to TRBD1 (5 bases). This CDR3 contains 14 residues. Germline CDR1 and CDR2: MNHEY and SVGAGI. The germline V and J ends were trimmed by 10 bases and 0 bases, with 15 bases remaining between them. The CDR3 here is CAIRTQEMNTEAFF. CDR3 DNA sequence: TGTGCCATCAGAACACAGGAGATGAACACTGAAGCTTTCTTT.

The chain carries TRBV7-3 and TRBJ2-1, with 12 bases identical to TRBD2. V shed 5 bases, J shed 7 bases, and the junction held 9 bases outside the gene matches. The CDR3 has 16 amino acids. CDR1 SGHTA and CDR2 FQGTGA come from the germline V gene. The CDR3 loop reads CASSPRLAGVVNEQFF. The CDR3 DNA is TGTGCCAGCAGCCCCAGACTAGCGGGAGTCGTGAATGAGCAGTTCTTC. Variable domain in full (rest from reference TRBV7-3 and TRBJ2-1): GAGVSQTPSNKVTEKGKYVELRCDPISGHTALYWYRQSLGQGPEFLIYFQGTGAADDSGLPNDRFFAVRPEGSVSTLKIQRTERGDSAVYLCASSPRLAGVVNEQFFGPGTRLTVL.

The V call is TRBV27, the J call TRBJ2-7; no reliable D call. Germline-derived CDR1 and CDR2 are MNHEY and SMNVEV (reference sequence). The CDR3 loop spans 12 amino acids. V lost 2 bases and J lost 8, with 10 bases in between. CDR3 sequence reads: CASSLNSDKQYF. The CDR3 DNA is TGTGCCAGCAGTTTAAACTCAGATAAGCAGTACTTC.

The chain carries TRBV5-6 and TRBJ1-1; the D is unclear. Germline-derived CDR1 and CDR2 are SGHDT and YYEEEE. The CDR3 length is 13 residues. V was shortened by 1 base and J by 4 bases, with 8 bases between the two germline ends. CDR3 protein: CASSLWVGTEAFF. CDR3 DNA sequence: TGTGCCAGCAGCTTGTGGGTAGGCACTGAAGCTTTCTTT.

The genes are TRBV7-3 and TRBJ2-1; 7 bases align to TRBD2. V was pared by 6 bases and J by 6 bases, with 11 bases of the junction left unmatched. Germline V gives CDR1 SGHTA, CDR2 FQGTGA. There are 15 residues in the CDR3. The CDR3, as DNA: TGTGCCAGCAGTTCCGCGGGAGCCCGGGGCAATGAGCAGTTCTTC. Residues: CASSSAGARGNEQFF.

The chain has TRBV5-1 and TRBJ2-5; 7 bases are a match to TRBD2. Germline loops: CDR1 SGHRS, CDR2 YFSETQ. This CDR3 has 14 amino acids. V shed 4 bases and J 5 bases; nucleotides not matched to a gene: 8. The CDR3 region is CASSRDPAGETQYF. CDR3 sequence (DNA): TGCGCCAGCAGCCGAGACCCAGCGGGGGAGACCCAGTACTTC.

The V call is TRBV28, the J call TRBJ2-3; D ambiguous. The CDR3 runs to 15 residues. Germline lookup yields CDR1 MDHEN and CDR2 SYDVKM. V shed 7 bases and J shed 2 bases, with 16 bases lying between them. The chain's CDR3 is CASTPARQNTDTQYF. DNA for the CDR3: TGTGCCAGCACCCCCGCTAGGCAGAACACAGATACGCAGTATTTT.

The chain has TRBV7-9 and TRBJ2-5, with TRBD2 identical over 7 bases. Germline assignment: CDR1 SEHNR and CDR2 FQNEAQ (reference sequence). The junction had 8 bases not matched to a gene; V was cut back by 9 bases and J by 1 base. This CDR3 region has 14 residues. The CDR3 spells CASDTWGGQETQYF. The CDR3 DNA is TGTGCCAGTGATACTTGGGGGGGCCAAGAGACCCAGTACTTC.

This chain connects TRBV7-6 to TRBJ1-2; unclear D gene. V gave up 2 bases and J gave up 7 bases, with 5 bases separating them. Germline V lookup: CDR1 SGHVS, CDR2 FNYEAQ. CDR3 length: 11 residues. As DNA, the CDR3 is TGTGCCAGCAGCTTACTGGTTGGCTACACCTTC. Its protein is CASSLLVGYTF.

This chain uses TRBV7-2 with TRBJ1-3; 8 bases agree with TRBD1. The CDR3 is 15 residues long. With V trimmed by 3 bases and J by 7 bases, 8 bases remained unmatched. Germline-derived CDR1 and CDR2 are SGHTA and FQGNSA. DNA for the CDR3: TGTGCCAGCAGCTTCGATTTCACAGGGGGTAACACCATATATTTT. The encoded protein is CASSFDFTGGNTIYF.

V usage is TRBV7-2 and J usage is TRBJ1-1, with a possible D match to TRBD1 (6 bases). Germline CDR1 is SGHTA and CDR2 is FQGNSA. The CDR3 is made up of 15 amino acids. The V gene lost 2 bases and the J gene lost 1 base, with 11 bases spanning the gap. CDR3 amino acids: CASSLRSGQNTEAFF. CDR3 sequence (DNA): TGTGCCAGCAGCTTACGATCGGGACAGAACACTGAAGCTTTCTTT.

The V and J genes are TRBV10-1 and TRBJ1-2; D gene unclear. CDR1 and CDR2 (germline): WNHNN, SYGVQD (reference sequence). The CDR3 extends over 11 amino acids. Trimming took off 5 bases at V and 8 bases at J, with 9 bases between the two ends. The CDR3 sequence: CASSKKSGYTF. The CDR3 region has the DNA TGCGCCAGCAGTAAAAAAAGCGGCTACACCTTC.

The V and J genes are TRBV6-6 and TRBJ2-7; D possibly corresponds to TRBD1 (5 bases). Trimming left V 4 bases short and J 0 bases short, with 16 bases between. This CDR3 comprises 16 residues. Germline assignment: CDR1 MNHNY and CDR2 SVGAGI (reference sequence). The CDR3 protein is CASSSDSRFISYEQYF. The CDR3 bases are TGTGCCAGCAGTTCAGACAGCCGTTTTATCTCCTACGAGCAGTACTTC.

V and J are TRBV5-1 and TRBJ1-1; D is possibly TRBD1 (5 bases). Trimming took 2 bases from V and 10 from J, leaving 9 bases between them. Germline V gene data show CDR1 as SGHRS and CDR2 as YFSETQ. This CDR3 comprises 11 residues. The CDR3 spells CASSFQGIAFF. The DNA for the CDR3 is TGCGCCAGCAGCTTCCAGGGTATAGCTTTCTTT.

The gene calls are TRBV5-6 and TRBJ1-3; 7 bases are a match to TRBD1. CDR1 and CDR2 (germline): SGHDT, YYEEEE. The CDR3 has 16 residues. J gave up 5 bases and V 6 bases, and 14 bases lay outside the gene matches. Written as DNA, the CDR3 is TGTGCCAGCAATAAAAATACAGGGGCGTTAAGAAACACCATATATTTT. It specifies CASNKNTGALRNTIYF.

The gene calls are TRBV19 and TRBJ2-3; 10 bases match TRBD1. The CDR3 is 14 amino acids. J was trimmed by 2 bases and V by 6 bases; bases with no gene match: 2. CDR1 and CDR2 from the germline V gene are LNHDA and SQIVND (reference sequence). CDR3 loop: CASSDRGHTDTQYF. The CDR3 region has the DNA TGTGCCAGTAGCGACAGGGGGCACACAGATACGCAGTATTTT.

The genes are TRBV5-1 and TRBJ2-1; 10 bases match TRBD2. The ends lost 4 bases at V and 8 bases at J; junction bases unmatched: 15. The CDR3 is 17 residues long. CDR1 is SGHRS and CDR2 is YFSETQ in the germline V gene. The DNA for the CDR3 is TGCGCCAGCAGCGCAAAGCCGGGACTAGCGAAGAAGGATGAGCAGTTCTTC. This codes for CASSAKPGLAKKDEQFF.

The V call is TRBV7-9, the J call TRBJ2-1; D gene uncertain. Germline-derived CDR1 and CDR2 are SEHNR and FQNEAQ (reference sequence). Trimming removed 5 bases at V and 0 bases at J, with 20 bases between. The CDR3 length is 18 residues. CDR3 sequence (DNA): TGTGCCAGCAGCCTCCTACCGTTTGGAGCGAGCTCCTACAATGAGCAGTTCTTC. This gives the protein CASSLLPFGASSYNEQFF.

The J gene is TRBJ1-2, the V gene TRBV6-1, with D perhaps TRBD1 (5 bases). Germline CDR1 MNHNS, CDR2 SASEGT. The CDR3 runs 15 residues. Trimming stripped 6 bases from V and 4 bases from J, with 18 bases between. CDR3 nucleotide sequence: TGTGCCAGCAGAGCCTGGGGGGTCAGCTCCTATGGCTACACCTTC. Encoded protein: CASRAWGVSSYGYTF.

The V call is TRBV6-5, the J call TRBJ1-2, with a possible D match to TRBD1 (6 bases). The CDR3 runs 13 residues. The V end was cut by 7 bases, the J end by 8 bases, with 17 bases between. Germline lookup yields CDR1 MNHEY and CDR2 SVGAGI. The CDR3 here is CASNDRPPGGYTF. The CDR3 region has the DNA TGTGCCAGCAATGACAGGCCCCCGGGGGGCTACACCTTC.